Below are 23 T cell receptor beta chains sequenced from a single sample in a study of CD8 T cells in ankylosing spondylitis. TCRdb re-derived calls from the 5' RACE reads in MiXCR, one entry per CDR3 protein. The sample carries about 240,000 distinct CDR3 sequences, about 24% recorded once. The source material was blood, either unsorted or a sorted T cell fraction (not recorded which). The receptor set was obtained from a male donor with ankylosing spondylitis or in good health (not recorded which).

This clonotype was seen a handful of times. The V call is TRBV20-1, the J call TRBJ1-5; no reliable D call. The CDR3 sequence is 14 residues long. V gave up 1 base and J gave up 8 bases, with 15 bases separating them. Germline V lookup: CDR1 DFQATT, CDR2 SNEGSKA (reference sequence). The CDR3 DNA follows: TGCAGTGCTAGAGGCATGGCCCAAACTGAGCCCCAGCATTTT. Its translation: CSARGMAQTEPQHF.

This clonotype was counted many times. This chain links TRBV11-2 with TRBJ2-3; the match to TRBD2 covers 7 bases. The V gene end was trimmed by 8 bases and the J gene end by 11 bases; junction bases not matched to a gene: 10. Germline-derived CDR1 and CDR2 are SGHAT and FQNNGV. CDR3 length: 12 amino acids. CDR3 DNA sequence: TGTGCCAGCGGACCGTCCCCGGGGGGGCAGTATTTT. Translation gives CASGPSPGGQYF.

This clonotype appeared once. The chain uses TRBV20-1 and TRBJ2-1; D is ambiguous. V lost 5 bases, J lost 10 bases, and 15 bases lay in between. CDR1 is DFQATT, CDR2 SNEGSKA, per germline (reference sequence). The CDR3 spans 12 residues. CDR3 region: CSAARDSGEQFF. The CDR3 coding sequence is TGCAGTGCTGCCCGCGACTCTGGGGAGCAGTTCTTC.

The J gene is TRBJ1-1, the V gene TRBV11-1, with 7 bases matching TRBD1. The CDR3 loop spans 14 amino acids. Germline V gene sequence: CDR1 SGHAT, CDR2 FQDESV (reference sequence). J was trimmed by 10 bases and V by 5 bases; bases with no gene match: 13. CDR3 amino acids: CASSHRTENRGAFF. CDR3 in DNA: TGTGCCAGCAGCCACAGGACCGAGAACAGGGGAGCTTTCTTT.

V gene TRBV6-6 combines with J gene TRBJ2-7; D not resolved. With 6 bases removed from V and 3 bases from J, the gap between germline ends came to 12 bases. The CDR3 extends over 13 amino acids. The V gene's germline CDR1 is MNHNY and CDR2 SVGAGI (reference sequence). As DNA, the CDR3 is TGTGCCAGCAGCAACACAGCGCTCTACGAGCAGTACTTC. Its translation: CASSNTALYEQYF.

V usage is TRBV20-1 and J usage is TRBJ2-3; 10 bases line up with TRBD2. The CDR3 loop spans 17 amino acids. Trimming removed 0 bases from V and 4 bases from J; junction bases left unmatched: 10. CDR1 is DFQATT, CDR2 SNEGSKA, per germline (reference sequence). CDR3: CSARDSLKRGGADTQYF. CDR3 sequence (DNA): TGCAGTGCTAGAGATTCCCTGAAGCGGGGGGGCGCAGATACGCAGTATTTT.

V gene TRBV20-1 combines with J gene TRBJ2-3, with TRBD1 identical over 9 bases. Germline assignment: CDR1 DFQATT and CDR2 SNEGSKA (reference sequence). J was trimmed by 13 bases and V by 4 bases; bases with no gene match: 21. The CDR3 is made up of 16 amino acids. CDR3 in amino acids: CSATTLANHRGPNEYF. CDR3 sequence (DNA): TGCAGTGCTACCACCTTGGCGAACCACAGGGGGCCGAACGAGTATTTT.

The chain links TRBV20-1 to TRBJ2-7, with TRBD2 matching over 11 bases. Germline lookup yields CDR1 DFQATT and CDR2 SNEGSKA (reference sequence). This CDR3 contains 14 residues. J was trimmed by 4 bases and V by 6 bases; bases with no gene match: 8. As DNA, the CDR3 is TGCAGTGCCCGAATTAGCGGGGGGGCATACGAGCAGTACTTC. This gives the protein CSARISGGAYEQYF.

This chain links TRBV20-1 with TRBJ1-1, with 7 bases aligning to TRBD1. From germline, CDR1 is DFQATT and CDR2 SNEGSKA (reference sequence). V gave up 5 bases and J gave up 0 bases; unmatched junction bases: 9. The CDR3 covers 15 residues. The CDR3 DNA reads TGCAGTGCTCCAGAGGGGGGACAGTTGAACACTGAAGCTTTCTTT. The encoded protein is CSAPEGGQLNTEAFF.

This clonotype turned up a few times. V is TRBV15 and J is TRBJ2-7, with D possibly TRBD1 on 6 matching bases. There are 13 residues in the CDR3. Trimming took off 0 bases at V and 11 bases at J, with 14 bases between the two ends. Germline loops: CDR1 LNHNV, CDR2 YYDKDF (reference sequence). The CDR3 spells CATSRDVTGKEYF. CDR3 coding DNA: TGTGCCACCAGCAGAGATGTCACAGGGAAGGAGTACTTC.

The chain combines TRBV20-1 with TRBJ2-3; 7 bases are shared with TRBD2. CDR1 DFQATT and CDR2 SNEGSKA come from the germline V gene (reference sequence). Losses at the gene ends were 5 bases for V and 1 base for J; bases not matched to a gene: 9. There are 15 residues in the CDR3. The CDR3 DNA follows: TGCAGTGCTCCGGGAGCGGGGACTGGCACAGATACGCAGTATTTT. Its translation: CSAPGAGTGTDTQYF.

CDR3 sequence: CASSLSGLAAGSSYNEQFF. CDR3 nucleotides: TGTGCCAGCAGTTTATCGGGACTAGCGGCCGGAAGCTCCTACAATGAGCAGTTCTTC. This sequence joins TRBV12-3 or TRBV12-4 and TRBJ2-1, with 11 bases lining up with TRBD2. After removal of 2 bases from V and 0 bases from J, the junction contained 9 bases not matched to a gene. This CDR3 region has 19 residues.

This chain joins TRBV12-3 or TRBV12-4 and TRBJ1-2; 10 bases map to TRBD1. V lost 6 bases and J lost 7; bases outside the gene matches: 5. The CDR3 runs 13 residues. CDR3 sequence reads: CASRSGQGVGYTF. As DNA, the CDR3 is TGTGCCAGCAGGTCTGGACAGGGGGTTGGCTACACCTTC.

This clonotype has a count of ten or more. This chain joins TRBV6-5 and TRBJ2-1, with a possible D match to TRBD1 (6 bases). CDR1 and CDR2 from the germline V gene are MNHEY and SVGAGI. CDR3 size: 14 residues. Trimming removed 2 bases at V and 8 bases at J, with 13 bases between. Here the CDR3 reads CASSYMIGGYEQFF. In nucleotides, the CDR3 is TGTGCCAGCAGTTACATGATAGGGGGTTATGAGCAGTTCTTC.

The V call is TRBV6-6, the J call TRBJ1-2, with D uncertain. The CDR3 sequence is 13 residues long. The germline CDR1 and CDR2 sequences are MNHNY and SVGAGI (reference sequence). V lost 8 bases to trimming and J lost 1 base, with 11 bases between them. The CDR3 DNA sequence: TGTGCCAGCTACGAAACGGATAACTATGGCTACACCTTC. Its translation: CASYETDNYGYTF.

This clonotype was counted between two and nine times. In DNA form, the CDR3 reads TGTGCCAGCACCTCCGGCTGGACAGATACGCAGTATTTT. This gives the protein CASTSGWTDTQYF. The chain recombines TRBV12-3 or TRBV12-4 with TRBJ2-3, with unresolved D. Trimming cost V 7 bases and J 3 bases, with 11 bases left between them. This CDR3 spans 13 amino acids.

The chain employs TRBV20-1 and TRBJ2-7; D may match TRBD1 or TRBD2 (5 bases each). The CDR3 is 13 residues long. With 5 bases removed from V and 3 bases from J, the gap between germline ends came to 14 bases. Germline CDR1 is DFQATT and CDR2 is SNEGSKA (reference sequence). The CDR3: CSADPGRDYEQYF. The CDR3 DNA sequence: TGCAGTGCTGACCCGGGACGCGACTACGAGCAGTACTTC.

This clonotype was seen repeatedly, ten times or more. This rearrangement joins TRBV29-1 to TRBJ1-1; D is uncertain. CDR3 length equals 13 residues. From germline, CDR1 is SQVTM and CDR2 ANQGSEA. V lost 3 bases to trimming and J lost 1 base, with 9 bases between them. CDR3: CSVEARGNTEAFF. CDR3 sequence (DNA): TGCAGCGTTGAGGCGCGGGGGAACACTGAAGCTTTCTTT.

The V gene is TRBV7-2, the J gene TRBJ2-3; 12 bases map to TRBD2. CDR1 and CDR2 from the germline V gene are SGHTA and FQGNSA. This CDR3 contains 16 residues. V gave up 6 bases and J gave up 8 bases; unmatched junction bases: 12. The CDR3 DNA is TGTGCCAGCAGACAACTCCCTAGCGGGGGGGCCGCTACGCAGTATTTT. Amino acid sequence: CASRQLPSGGAATQYF.

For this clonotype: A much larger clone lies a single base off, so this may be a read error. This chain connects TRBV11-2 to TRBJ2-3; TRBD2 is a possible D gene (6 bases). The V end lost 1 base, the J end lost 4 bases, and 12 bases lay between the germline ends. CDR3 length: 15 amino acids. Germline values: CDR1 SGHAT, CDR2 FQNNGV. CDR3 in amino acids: CASSLVRGSSDTQYF. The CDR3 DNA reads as TGTGCCAGCAGCTTAGTACGGGGGAGCTCAGATACGCAGTATTTT.

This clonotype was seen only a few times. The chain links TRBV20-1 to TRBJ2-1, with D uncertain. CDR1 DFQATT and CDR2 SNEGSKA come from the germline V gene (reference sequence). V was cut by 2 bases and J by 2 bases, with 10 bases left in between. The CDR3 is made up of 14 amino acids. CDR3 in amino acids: CSARRTQTYNEQFF. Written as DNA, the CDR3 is TGCAGTGCTAGAAGGACCCAGACCTACAATGAGCAGTTCTTC.

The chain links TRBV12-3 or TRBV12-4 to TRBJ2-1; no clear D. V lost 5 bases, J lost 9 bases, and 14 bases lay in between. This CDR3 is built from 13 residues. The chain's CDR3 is CASSAPNGGEQFF. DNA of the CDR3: TGTGCCAGCAGTGCCCCCAACGGTGGTGAGCAGTTCTTC.

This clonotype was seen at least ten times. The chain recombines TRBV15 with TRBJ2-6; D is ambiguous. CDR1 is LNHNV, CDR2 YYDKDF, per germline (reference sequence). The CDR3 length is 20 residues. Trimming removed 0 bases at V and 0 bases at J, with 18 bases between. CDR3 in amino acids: CATSREEVGTIFSGANVLTF. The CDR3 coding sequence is TGTGCCACCAGCAGAGAGGAAGTCGGTACAATTTTCTCTGGGGCCAACGTCCTGACTTTC.